The 22 T cell receptor beta chains below were found in one sample sequenced in a study of lymphopenia after photon versus proton radiotherapy. TCRdb's copy holds only in-frame clones and misses some; the assay was immunoSEQ multiplex PCR. The table lists approximately 16,000 clones, more than 65% of them singletons. Sequences were derived from peripheral blood, sampled from a patient treated with proton-based radiotherapy. The source of these receptors is a man aged 65 to 85 with pancreatic cancer.

In DNA, the CDR3 is TGTGCCAGCAGCTCCCATAGCGGGGGGGCGGCCACCGGGGAGCTGTTTTTT. Residues: CASSSHSGGAATGELFF. This chain joins TRBV7-3 and TRBJ2-2; 11 bases match TRBD2. V lost 4 bases, J lost 4 bases, and 8 bases stayed unmatched. Germline CDR1 SGHTA, CDR2 FQGTGA. The CDR3 runs to 17 residues.

This chain connects TRBV7-3 to TRBJ1-1, with TRBD1 identical over 7 bases. Germline lookup yields CDR1 SGHTA and CDR2 FQGTGA. V shed 3 bases, J shed 7 bases, and the junction held 5 bases outside the gene matches. The CDR3 extends over 13 amino acids. CDR3: CASSLSGTDEAFF. In DNA, the CDR3 is TGTGCCAGCAGCTTGTCCGGGACAGATGAAGCTTTCTTT. Drawing the rest from reference TRBV7-3 and TRBJ1-1, the complete variable domain is GAGVSQTPSNKVTEKGKYVELRCDPISGHTALYWYRQSLGQGPEFLIYFQGTGAADDSGLPNDRFFAVRPEGSVSTLKIQRTERGDSAVYLCASSLSGTDEAFFGQGTRLTVV.

The V and J genes are TRBV10-3 and TRBJ1-2, with 8 bases identical to TRBD1. This CDR3 spans 12 amino acids. V was pared by 6 bases and J by 8 bases, with 5 bases of the junction left unmatched. The V gene's germline CDR1 is ENHRY and CDR2 SYGVKD. The CDR3 DNA reads as TGTGCCATCAGGCCGACAGGGGCCGGCTACACCTTC. Translating gives CAIRPTGAGYTF.

In this sample, this clone turned up once. The chain couples TRBV6-5 to TRBJ2-1; D gene unclear. Germline V gives CDR1 MNHEY, CDR2 SVGAGI. The V gene lost 0 bases and the J gene lost 0 bases, with 9 bases spanning the gap. The length of the CDR3 is 16 residues. DNA of the CDR3: TGTGCCAGCAGTTACTCTTCTATGAGCTCCTACAATGAGCAGTTCTTC. This encodes CASSYSSMSSYNEQFF.

The CDR3: CAWSTGGPQHF. In DNA, the CDR3 is TGTGCCTGGAGTACTGGAGGGCCCCAGCATTTT. J is TRBJ1-5 and V is TRBV30, with D hard to call. The CDR3 runs to 11 residues. Germline V gene lookup returns CDR1 GTSNPN and CDR2 SVGIG (reference sequence). V was pared by 2 bases and J by 9 bases, with 8 bases between.

The J gene is TRBJ1-5, the V gene TRBV7-8; TRBD1 aligns across 7 bases. Germline V gene lookup returns CDR1 SGHVS and CDR2 FQNEAQ. With 5 bases clipped from V and 2 bases from J, the junction kept 9 bases outside the gene matches. The CDR3 is made up of 16 amino acids. CDR3 protein: CASSQILGQGNQPQHF. For the CDR3, the DNA is TGTGCCAGCAGCCAAATTTTAGGACAGGGCAATCAGCCCCAGCATTTT.

The chain carries TRBV25-1 and TRBJ2-7; D is perhaps TRBD2 (5 bases). CDR3 length equals 15 residues. From germline, CDR1 is MGHDK and CDR2 SYGVNS. V lost 1 base and J 0 bases, leaving 10 bases between the germline ends. The CDR3 region is CASSEFSGSSYEQYF. The CDR3 DNA sequence: TGTGCCAGCAGTGAATTCTCGGGAAGCTCCTACGAGCAGTACTTC.

The chain recombines TRBV9 with TRBJ2-7; 11 bases match TRBD1. With V trimmed by 3 bases and J by 3 bases, 2 bases remained unmatched. CDR3 length: 14 residues. Germline V gene data show CDR1 as SGDLS and CDR2 as YYNGEE. The CDR3 sequence is CASSEGTGGYEQYF. The CDR3 DNA follows: TGTGCCAGCAGCGAGGGGACAGGGGGCTACGAGCAGTACTTC.

This clone was seen once. The gene calls are TRBV27 and TRBJ2-1; D not certain. The CDR3 contains 15 residues. The germline V gene encodes CDR1 MNHEY and CDR2 SMNVEV (reference sequence). V was cut by 5 bases and J by 7 bases, with 18 bases left in between. The CDR3 loop reads CASSPPTVLGNEQFF. The CDR3 DNA follows: TGTGCCAGCAGTCCCCCGACGGTTTTGGGGAATGAGCAGTTCTTC.

This chain joins TRBV10-2 and TRBJ1-1; D unclear. The CDR3 runs to 13 residues. The germline V gene has CDR1 WSHSY and CDR2 SAAADI. V was trimmed by 9 bases and J by 0 bases, leaving 11 bases between them. DNA of the CDR3: TGCGCCAGTCTACAGTTTTTGAACACTGAAGCTTTCTTT. Translated, it gives CASLQFLNTEAFF.

The DNA for the CDR3 is TGTGCCTGGAGGGCGGGGTTCATCACAGATACGCAGTATTTT. Protein: CAWRAGFITDTQYF. This chain joins TRBV30 and TRBJ2-3, with a possible D match to TRBD2 (6 bases). V lost 3 bases, J lost 2 bases, and 12 bases lay in between. The CDR3 has 14 residues. The germline V gene has CDR1 GTSNPN and CDR2 SVGIG (reference sequence).

This clone was observed once. The J gene is TRBJ1-4, the V gene TRBV30; 10 bases align to TRBD1. J lost 6 bases, V lost 4 bases, and 5 bases had no gene match. This CDR3 contains 14 residues. The germline V gene has CDR1 GTSNPN and CDR2 SVGIG (reference sequence). The DNA of the CDR3 is TGTGCCTGGATTTCCGGGACAGGGGATGAAAAACTGTTTTTT. The encoded protein is CAWISGTGDEKLFF.

This sequence joins TRBV10-3 and TRBJ2-5, with D unclear. This CDR3 has 11 amino acids. CDR1 and CDR2 (germline): ENHRY, SYGVKD. The V end was cut by 4 bases, the J end by 4 bases, with 4 bases between. The CDR3 DNA sequence: TGTGCCATCAGTGGGGGAGAGACCCAGTACTTC. Translation: CAISGGETQYF.

This sequence joins TRBV18 and TRBJ1-2, with a tentative D call TRBD1 (6 bases). CDR1 and CDR2 from the germline V gene are KGHSH and LQKENI. The CDR3 has 14 amino acids. V gave up 3 bases and J gave up 1 base, with 9 bases separating them. CDR3 in amino acids: CASSPAGVNYGYTF. Here the CDR3 DNA reads TGTGCCAGCTCACCGGCAGGGGTTAACTATGGCTACACCTTC.

The J gene is TRBJ2-3, the V gene TRBV7-7; no definite D call. CDR3 length equals 15 residues. V lost 3 bases and J lost 3, with 13 bases in between. The germline V gene encodes CDR1 SSHAT and CDR2 FNYEAQ (reference sequence). DNA of the CDR3: TGTGCCAGCAGCTTGGCGATGGGATCTACAGATACGCAGTATTTT. It yields the protein CASSLAMGSTDTQYF.

The CDR3 DNA reads as TGTGCCAGCACTTACAGGGGTCCTGGTGAGCAGTTCTTC. It codes for CASTYRGPGEQFF. This chain links TRBV2 with TRBJ2-1, with 7 bases lining up with TRBD1. CDR1 and CDR2 from the germline V gene are SNHLY and FYNNEI. V was clipped by 7 bases and J by 9 bases; unmatched bases: 9. CDR3 length equals 13 residues.

V usage is TRBV5-4 and J usage is TRBJ2-3; tentatively, D is TRBD2 (5 bases). Germline CDR1 and CDR2: SGHNT and YYREEE (reference sequence). The CDR3 sequence is 14 residues long. V dropped 0 bases and J dropped 4 bases, with 9 bases sitting between them. The CDR3 coding sequence is TGTGCCAGCAGCTTGGTTTTGGAGGCAGATACGCAGTATTTT. It encodes CASSLVLEADTQYF.

The chain is built from TRBV5-6 and TRBJ2-7; D is uncertain. Looked up from germline, CDR1 is SGHDT and CDR2 is YYEEEE. The CDR3 sequence is 13 residues long. Trimming took off 1 base at V and 3 bases at J, with 8 bases between the two ends. The CDR3 DNA is TGTGCCAGCAGCTTGTTCATGGGCTACGAGCAGTACTTC. Encoded protein: CASSLFMGYEQYF.

The chain has TRBV9 and TRBJ2-5; possible D gene TRBD2, 5 bases. The CDR3 runs to 13 residues. From germline, CDR1 is SGDLS and CDR2 YYNGEE. The V and J ends lost 3 bases and 1 base respectively, with 7 bases between them. The CDR3 bases are TGTGCCAGCAGCGGAGGACTCCAAGAGACCCAGTACTTC. Its protein product is CASSGGLQETQYF.

V and J are TRBV30 and TRBJ1-1; possibly TRBD1 for D (5 bases). The length of the CDR3 is 13 residues. CDR1 GTSNPN and CDR2 SVGIG come from the germline V gene (reference sequence). Trimming stripped 7 bases from V and 1 base from J, with 13 bases between. For the CDR3, the DNA is TGTGCCTCACCGACCGGGGGGAACACTGAAGCTTTCTTT. This encodes CASPTGGNTEAFF.

The CDR3 DNA is TGTGCCATCAGTGAGTCGGCGGATCTGAACACTGAAGCTTTCTTT. As protein: CAISESADLNTEAFF. The rearrangement uses TRBV10-3 and TRBJ1-1; D is uncertain. V shed 0 bases and J shed 0 bases, with 8 bases lying between them. The CDR3 has 15 amino acids. CDR1 is ENHRY and CDR2 is SYGVKD in the germline V gene.

The V call is TRBV27, the J call TRBJ2-7; TRBD1 aligns across 7 bases. The J segment lost 0 bases and the V segment lost 3 bases, leaving 5 bases of the junction unmatched. The CDR3 is 15 amino acids. The germline V gene encodes CDR1 MNHEY and CDR2 SMNVEV (reference sequence). For the CDR3, the DNA is TGTGCCAGCAGTTTCGTCGGACAGGACTCCTACGAGCAGTACTTC. This translates into CASSFVGQDSYEQYF.